The clone carrying this T cell receptor beta chain is a singleton in its sample. Per the original methods: Reference gene primer amplification gave nucleated cell count estimates. The assay was immunoSEQ multiplex PCR, and TCRdb's table has in-frame clones only and misses some. That table furnishes V, J and clone size, whereas the DNA furnished D and trimming. The table records under 200,000 clones, roughly 80% of them present only once. CDR1 and CDR2 from the germline V gene are LNHDA and SQIVND (reference sequence). The CDR3 has 14 residues. V was clipped by 4 bases and J by 1 base, with 10 bases between them. This specimen comes from a study of blood T cell repertoires in COVID-19. About the study: The United States, Italy and Spain supplied acute and convalescent COVID-19 samples. The analysed material was cDNA or gDNA that came from T cells, B-cell-depleted T cells, or PBMCs.

The sample comprised peripheral blood. The chain has TRBV19 and TRBJ1-1; no definite D call. The clonotype comes from a man aged 55 to 70 with acute or convalescent COVID-19. This CDR3 is CASSTDYRNTEAFF. The DNA for the CDR3 is TGTGCCAGTAGTACAGATTACAGGAACACTGAAGCTTTCTTT.